Listed below are T cell receptor beta chains from one sample, sequenced in a study of cytomegalovirus exposure and HLA in healthy donors. Profiled with immunoSEQ multiplex PCR; TCRdb holds only in-frame clones, not every one. The sample includes approximately 130,000 clones. The source material was PBMCs. These receptors came from a woman aged 55-70 years in good health and CMV-seronegative. Each CDR3 is given with its conserved first and last residue. Each record gives: V gene, CDR3 protein.

TRBV30	CAWKEGQGSGELFF
TRBV7-3	CASSQGGVYNEQFF
TRBV6-1	CASRVGQTGNTIYF
TRBV10-3	CAISISGGDTGELFF
TRBV7-7	CASSLDAETEAFF
TRBV28	CASRSVLVDGYTF
TRBV10-1	CASSAYRGELFF
TRBV28	CASSSPGQGSDYTF
TRBV27	CASRGQGANIQYF
TRBV7-3	CASSLTGSTDTQYF
TRBV5-4	CASSLARREAGNTIYF
TRBV27	CASSYTGTEETQYF
TRBV7-6	CASSLGHQNTGELFF
TRBV6-6	CASTGVGPNTEAFF
TRBV11-2	CASSLVAGLGNTIYF
TRBV6-1	CASSEQRGVPTGELFF
TRBV7-2	CASPENPGGSGELFF
TRBV5-1	CASSSTGGRNEKLFF
TRBV19	CASSIEAGPGELFF
TRBV4-1	CASSQVSADEQYF
TRBV5-6	CASKPSGTGGYEQYF
TRBV5-1	CASSSGLAGGYANTGELFF
TRBV5-4	CASSLESSGAYEQYF
TRBV28	CASSLPWDRGRGSNYGYTF
TRBV5-1	CASSPGQGVDEQFF
TRBV19	CASSIVGAGTEAFF
TRBV5-1	CASRTQGANTEAFF
TRBV5-1	CASSLGDIQYNEQFF
TRBV28	CASRTIGQGNSPLHF
TRBV7-3	CASSPAYNSPLHF
TRBV6-6	CASSGGVLYNSPLHF
TRBV29-1	CSVGLRTPSTEAFF
TRBV7-2	CASSLVGVRGQFF
TRBV28	CASIHWGGEGNQPQHF
TRBV4-1	CASSPPGSSMANVLTF
TRBV18	CASSPSSGGDEAFF
TRBV4-1	CASSRTKQGGETQYF
TRBV7-9	CASSPLGTSGYAYEQYF
TRBV6-5	CASSSGQGLLDEQFF
TRBV6-6	CASSYLAGGPGELFF
TRBV6-5	CASSPTPGQGYEQYF
TRBV5-1	CASSLDRAVNSPLHF
TRBV7-2	CASSLGGRGRQETQYF
TRBV15	CATSLNPGLAYEQYF
TRBV25-1	CASSDYSGNYNEQFF
TRBV11-2	CASSQPGTPDEQFF
TRBV5-1	CASSKAGLGRASRTDTQYF
TRBV27	CASSFGVSLNYGYTF
TRBV29-1	CSVEENYGYTF
TRBV28	CASSPETGVDVYEQYF
TRBV2	CASRHGTGGAVDTIYF
TRBV7-2	CASSLWAGMNTEAFF
TRBV28	CASSLFQGNEQFF
TRBV5-4	CASSLTGDNEQFF
TRBV6-6	CASSTMTGGWNTIYF